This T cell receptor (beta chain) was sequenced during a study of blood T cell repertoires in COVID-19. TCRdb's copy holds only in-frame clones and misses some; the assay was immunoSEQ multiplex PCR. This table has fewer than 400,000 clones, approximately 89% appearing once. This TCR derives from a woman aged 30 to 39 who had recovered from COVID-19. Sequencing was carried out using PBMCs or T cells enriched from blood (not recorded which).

The CDR3 sequence is CASRPRQGEKLFF. In nucleotides, the CDR3 is TGTGCCAGCAGACCACGACAGGGTGAAAAACTGTTTTTT. The chain couples TRBV12-3 or TRBV12-4 to TRBJ1-4; TRBD1 matches 7 bases. The CDR3 consists of 13 residues. V lost 6 bases to trimming and J lost 7 bases; unmatched junction nucleotides: 5.